The next 21 T cell receptor beta chains were all read from a single sample in a study of cytomegalovirus exposure and HLA in healthy donors. The PCR used 60 Vbeta and 13 Jbeta primers. Method: immunoSEQ multiplex PCR; TCRdb's copy keeps in-frame clones and lacks some. Counted here are roughly 140,000 clones, 78% occurring once; the ten biggest clones make up less than 3%. Sequenced sample: PBMCs. These receptor sequences come from a female donor in good health and CMV-seronegative.

About this clone: Relative to the germline gene, one junction end is altered; a read error may explain this. The rearrangement links TRBV30 to TRBJ1-2; TRBD1 agrees at 7 bases. Germline CDR1 is GTSNPN and CDR2 is SVGIG (reference sequence). CDR3 length: 15 residues. The CDR3 loop is CAWSVRVRGDSGYPF. The CDR3 DNA reads TGTGCCTGGAGTGTACGGGTGAGGGGGGACAGCGGCTACCCCTTC.

The rearrangement uses TRBV7-9 and TRBJ2-7; a possible D gene is TRBD2 (6 bases). V shed 5 bases and J shed 3 bases, with 14 bases lying between them. This CDR3 has 14 residues. Germline CDR1 and CDR2: SEHNR and FQNEAQ (reference sequence). The CDR3 is CASSPRSGGYEQYF. The CDR3 DNA reads as TGTGCCAGCAGCCCAAGATCCGGGGGCTACGAGCAGTACTTC.

This clone was detected only a few times. The V gene is TRBV25-1, the J gene TRBJ2-3; no clear D gene. The V end was cut by 7 bases, the J end by 6 bases, with 8 bases between. The CDR3 extends over 11 amino acids. Per germline, CDR1 MGHDK and CDR2 SYGVNS. CDR3 sequence reads: CASKSGDTQYF. The CDR3 nucleotides are TGTGCCAGCAAATCCGGTGATACGCAGTATTTT.

The J gene is TRBJ2-7, the V gene TRBV5-5; TRBD1 matches at 10 bases. In germline, CDR1 is SGHKS, CDR2 YYEKEE (reference sequence). The length of the CDR3 is 15 residues. After removal of 0 bases from V and 6 bases from J, the junction contained 6 bases not matched to a gene. DNA for the CDR3: TGTGCCAGCAGCTTGGGTGGGACAGGGGTAAGCGAGCAGTACTTC. Amino acids: CASSLGGTGVSEQYF.

The J gene is TRBJ2-1, the V gene TRBV4-2; 8 bases are shared with TRBD2. In germline, CDR1 is LGHNA, CDR2 YNFKEQ. The CDR3 covers 16 residues. V was pared by 4 bases and J by 1 base, with 6 bases of the junction left unmatched. The CDR3 region has the DNA TGTGCCAGCAGCCCCTTAGCGGGGCAGTCCTACAATGAGCAGTTCTTC. Amino acids: CASSPLAGQSYNEQFF.

The V call is TRBV7-6, the J call TRBJ1-3; tentatively, D is TRBD1 (6 bases). The CDR3 runs 15 residues. Trimming left V 5 bases short and J 1 base short, with 12 bases between. The germline V gene has CDR1 SGHVS and CDR2 FNYEAQ. The CDR3 nucleotides read TGTGCCAGCAGCCCCAAAACAGGGTCTGGAAACACCATATATTTT. Protein: CASSPKTGSGNTIYF.

The V gene is TRBV7-9, the J gene TRBJ1-5; possible D gene TRBD1, 5 bases. The CDR3 has 16 residues. Trimming removed 1 base at V and 3 bases at J, with 13 bases between. CDR1 is SEHNR, CDR2 FQNEAQ, per germline (reference sequence). The CDR3 coding sequence is TGTGCCAGCAGCTTAGTACGCGGGGGAATCAATCAGCCCCAGCATTTT. Its protein product is CASSLVRGGINQPQHF.

The count of this clone is one. The chain recombines TRBV11-2 with TRBJ2-1, with 7 positions matching TRBD2. The CDR3 consists of 15 residues. CDR1 and CDR2 (germline): SGHAT, FQNNGV. Trimming at V came to 4 bases and at J to 3 bases, leaving 6 bases not matched to a gene. The CDR3 spells CASSSLERGYNEQFF. The DNA of the CDR3 is TGTGCCAGCAGCTCCCTCGAGCGGGGCTACAATGAGCAGTTCTTC.

The genes are TRBV7-9 and TRBJ2-1, with D unresolved. Germline V gene sequence: CDR1 SEHNR, CDR2 FQNEAQ (reference sequence). V lost 3 bases, J lost 0 bases, and 9 bases lay in between. CDR3 length: 15 amino acids. The CDR3 is CASSFDKSSYNEQFF. The CDR3 DNA follows: TGTGCCAGCAGCTTCGACAAGAGCTCCTACAATGAGCAGTTCTTC. Full variable domain (remainder filled in from reference TRBV7-9 and TRBJ2-1): DTGVSQNPRHKITKRGQNVTFRCDPISEHNRLYWYRQTLGQGPEFLTYFQNEAQLEKSRLLSDRFSAERPKGSFSTLEIQRTEQGDSAMYLCASSFDKSSYNEQFFGPGTRLTVL.

The chain uses TRBV6-5 and TRBJ1-5; D not resolved. The germline gives CDR1 MNHEY, CDR2 SVGAGI. The CDR3 has 13 amino acids. Trimming removed 8 bases at V and 0 bases at J, with 8 bases between. The CDR3 loop is CASGQNSNQPQHF. The CDR3 region has the DNA TGTGCCAGCGGGCAGAATAGCAATCAGCCCCAGCATTTT.

The chain employs TRBV4-2 and TRBJ1-1, with 7 bases fitting TRBD1. The germline CDR1 and CDR2 sequences are LGHNA and YNFKEQ. Unmatched junction bases numbered 12, after V lost 1 base and J lost 4 bases. The length of the CDR3 is 17 residues. CDR3 DNA sequence: TGTGCCAGCAGCCAAGCCGGGACAGCGCGTCTAGGCACTGAAGCTTTCTTT. Encoded protein: CASSQAGTARLGTEAFF.

The V call is TRBV4-1, the J call TRBJ1-2, with D possibly being TRBD1 (6 bases). The CDR3 is 16 residues long. The V and J ends lost 1 base and 2 bases respectively, with 14 bases between them. Germline CDR1 and CDR2: MGHRA and YSYEKL. Here the CDR3 reads CASSQVGGGQNYGYTF. As DNA, the CDR3 is TGCGCCAGCAGCCAAGTGGGGGGGGGACAAAACTATGGCTACACCTTC.

V usage is TRBV27 and J usage is TRBJ2-7, with a tentative D call TRBD1 (5 bases). The CDR3 runs 14 residues. Germline CDR1 MNHEY, CDR2 SMNVEV (reference sequence). Trimming took off 6 bases at V and 2 bases at J, with 14 bases between the two ends. CDR3: CASSPSRGPYEQYF. The CDR3 DNA reads TGTGCCAGCAGCCCTTCTAGGGGCCCCTACGAGCAGTACTTC.

The chain employs TRBV7-6 and TRBJ2-5; 10 bases line up with TRBD1. The J segment lost 5 bases and the V segment lost 4 bases, leaving 13 bases of the junction unmatched. This CDR3 is built from 17 residues. Germline V gives CDR1 SGHVS, CDR2 FNYEAQ. The CDR3 spells CASSSEFPGQGIETQYF. The CDR3 DNA follows: TGTGCCAGCAGCTCCGAATTCCCGGGACAGGGGATCGAGACCCAGTACTTC. Full variable domain (outside the CDR3, taken from reference TRBV7-6 and TRBJ2-5): GAGVSQSPRYKVTKRGQDVALRCDPISGHVSLYWYRQALGQGPEFLTYFNYEAQQDKSGLPNDRFSAERPEGSISTLTIQRTEQRDSAMYRCASSSEFPGQGIETQYFGPGTRLLVL.

CDR3: CASSHRVHGANVLTF. The CDR3 bases are TGTGCCAGCAGTCACAGGGTTCATGGGGCCAACGTCCTGACTTTC. The chain joins TRBV6-5 to TRBJ2-6; TRBD1 is a possible D gene (6 bases). CDR3 size: 15 residues. V was cut by 5 bases and J by 3 bases, with 11 bases left in between. CDR1 MNHEY and CDR2 SVGAGI come from the germline V gene.

The chain links TRBV10-3 to TRBJ1-2; perhaps TRBD1 as D (5 bases). V was pared by 5 bases and J by 6 bases, with 13 bases between. CDR3 length: 13 residues. The germline gives CDR1 ENHRY, CDR2 SYGVKD. The CDR3: CAISSQVGNGYTF. Written as DNA, the CDR3 is TGTGCCATCAGTTCACAGGTTGGCAATGGCTACACCTTC.

The chain links TRBV7-8 to TRBJ2-7; a weak D match, TRBD2 (5 bases). This CDR3 is built from 15 residues. The V and J ends lost 7 bases and 0 bases respectively, with 16 bases between them. Germline CDR1 SGHVS, CDR2 FQNEAQ. CDR3 coding DNA: TGTGCCAGCACCAGCGGACTTCGGGGCTCCTACGAGCAGTACTTC. Amino acids: CASTSGLRGSYEQYF.

The chain carries TRBV15 and TRBJ2-1, with 11 bases aligning to TRBD2. V was pared by 4 bases and J by 11 bases, with 19 bases of the junction left unmatched. The CDR3 is 18 amino acids. Germline V CDR1 and CDR2: LNHNV, YYDKDF (reference sequence). As DNA, the CDR3 is TGTGCCACCAGCACCGGATATTTAGCGGGAGGGGATACAATGAAGCAGTTCTTC. Protein sequence: CATSTGYLAGGDTMKQFF.

There are a few counts of this clone. This rearrangement joins TRBV5-6 to TRBJ1-2; 7 bases map to TRBD1. The CDR3 is 14 residues long. V lost 0 bases and J lost 6; bases outside the gene matches: 5. Germline lookup yields CDR1 SGHDT and CDR2 YYEEEE. This CDR3 reads CASSLGGTEDGYTF. The CDR3 coding sequence is TGTGCCAGCAGCTTGGGAGGGACAGAAGATGGCTACACCTTC.

V is TRBV7-9 and J is TRBJ2-2; D is ambiguous. Germline V lookup: CDR1 SEHNR, CDR2 FQNEAQ (reference sequence). The V end was cut by 7 bases, the J end by 0 bases, with 15 bases between. The CDR3 runs to 16 residues. The CDR3 reads CASTQPQAANTGELFF. The DNA for the CDR3 is TGTGCCAGCACCCAACCCCAGGCTGCGAACACCGGGGAGCTGTTTTTT.

The J gene is TRBJ2-1, the V gene TRBV7-9; D is possibly TRBD1 (5 bases). Germline V gene data show CDR1 as SEHNR and CDR2 as FQNEAQ (reference sequence). CDR3 length: 14 residues. V was pared by 5 bases and J by 9 bases, with 17 bases between. The CDR3 region has the DNA TGTGCCAGCAGCCTGGGGCTAGTCGGACCTGAGCAGTTCTTC. Translated: CASSLGLVGPEQFF.